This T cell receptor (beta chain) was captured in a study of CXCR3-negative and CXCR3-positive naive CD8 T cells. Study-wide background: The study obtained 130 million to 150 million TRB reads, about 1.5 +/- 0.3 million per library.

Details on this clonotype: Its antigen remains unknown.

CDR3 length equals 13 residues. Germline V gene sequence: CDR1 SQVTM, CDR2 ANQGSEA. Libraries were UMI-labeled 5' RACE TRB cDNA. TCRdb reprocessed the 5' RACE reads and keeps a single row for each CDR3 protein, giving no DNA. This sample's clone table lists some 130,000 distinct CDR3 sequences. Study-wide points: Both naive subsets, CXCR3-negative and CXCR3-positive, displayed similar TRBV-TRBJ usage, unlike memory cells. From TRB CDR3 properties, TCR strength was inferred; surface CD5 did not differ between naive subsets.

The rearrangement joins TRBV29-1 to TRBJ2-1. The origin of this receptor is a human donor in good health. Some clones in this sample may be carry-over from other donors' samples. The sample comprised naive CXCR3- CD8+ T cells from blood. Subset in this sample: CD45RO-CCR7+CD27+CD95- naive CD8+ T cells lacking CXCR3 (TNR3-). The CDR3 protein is CSVRNWDYNEQFF.